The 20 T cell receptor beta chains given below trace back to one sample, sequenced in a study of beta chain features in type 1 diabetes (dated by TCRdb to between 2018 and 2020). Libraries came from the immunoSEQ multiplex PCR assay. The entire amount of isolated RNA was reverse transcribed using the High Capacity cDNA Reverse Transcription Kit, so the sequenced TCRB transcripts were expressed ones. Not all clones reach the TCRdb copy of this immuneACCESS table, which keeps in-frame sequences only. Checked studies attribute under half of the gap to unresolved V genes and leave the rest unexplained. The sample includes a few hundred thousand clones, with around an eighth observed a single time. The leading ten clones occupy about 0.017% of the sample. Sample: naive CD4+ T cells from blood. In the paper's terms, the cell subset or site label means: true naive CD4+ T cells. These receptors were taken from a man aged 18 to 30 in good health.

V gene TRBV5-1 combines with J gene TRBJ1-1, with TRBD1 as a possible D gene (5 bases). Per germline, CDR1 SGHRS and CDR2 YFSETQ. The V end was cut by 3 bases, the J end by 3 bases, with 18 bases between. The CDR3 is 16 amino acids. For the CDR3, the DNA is TGCGCCAGCAGCTGGTACCAGGGAGGCGGTGACACTGAAGCTTTCTTT. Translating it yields CASSWYQGGGDTEAFF. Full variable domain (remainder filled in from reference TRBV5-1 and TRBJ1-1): KAGVTQTPRYLIKTRGQQVTLSCSPISGHRSVSWYQQTPGQGLQFLFEYFSETQRNKGNFPGRFSGRQFSNSRSEMNVSTLELGDSALYLCASSWYQGGGDTEAFFGQGTRLTVV.

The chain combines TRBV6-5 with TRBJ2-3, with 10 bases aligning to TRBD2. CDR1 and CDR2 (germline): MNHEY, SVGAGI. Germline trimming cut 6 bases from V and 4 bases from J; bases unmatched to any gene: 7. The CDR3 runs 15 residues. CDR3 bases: TGTGCCAGCAGCCTTAGCGGGGGGCCTCCAGATACGCAGTATTTT. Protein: CASSLSGGPPDTQYF.

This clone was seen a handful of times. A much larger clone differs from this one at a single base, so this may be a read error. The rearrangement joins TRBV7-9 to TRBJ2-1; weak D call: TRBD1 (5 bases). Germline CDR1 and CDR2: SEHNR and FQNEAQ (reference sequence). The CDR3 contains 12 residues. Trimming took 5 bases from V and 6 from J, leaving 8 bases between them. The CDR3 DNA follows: TGTGCCAGCAGCCCCGACAGCAATGAGCAGTTCTTC. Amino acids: CASSPDSNEQFF.

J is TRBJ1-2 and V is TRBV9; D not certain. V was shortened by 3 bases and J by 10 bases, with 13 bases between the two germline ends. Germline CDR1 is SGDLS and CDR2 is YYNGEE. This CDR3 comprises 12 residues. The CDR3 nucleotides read TGTGCCAGCAGCGCATCGGGTCGGATCTACACCTTC. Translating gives CASSASGRIYTF.

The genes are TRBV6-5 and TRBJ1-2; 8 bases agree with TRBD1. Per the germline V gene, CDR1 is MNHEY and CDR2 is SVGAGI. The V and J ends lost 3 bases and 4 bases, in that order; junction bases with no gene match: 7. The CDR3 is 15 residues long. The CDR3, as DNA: TGTGCCAGCAGTTATGACAGGGGTGGTGCCTATGGCTACACCTTC. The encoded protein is CASSYDRGGAYGYTF.

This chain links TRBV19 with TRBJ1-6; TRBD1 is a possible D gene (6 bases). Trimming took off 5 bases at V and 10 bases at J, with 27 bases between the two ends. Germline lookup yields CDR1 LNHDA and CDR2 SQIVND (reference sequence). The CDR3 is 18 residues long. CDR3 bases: TGTGCCAGTAGTTCGGCTCAGGCAGCCAAGGGGGACTACTCACCCCTCCACTTT. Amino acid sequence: CASSSAQAAKGDYSPLHF. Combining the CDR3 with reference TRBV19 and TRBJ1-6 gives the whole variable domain DGGITQSPKYLFRKEGQNVTLSCEQNLNHDAMYWYRQDPGQGLRLIYYSQIVNDFQKGDIAEGYSVSREKKESFPLTVTSAQKNPTAFYLCASSSAQAAKGDYSPLHFGNGTRLTVT.

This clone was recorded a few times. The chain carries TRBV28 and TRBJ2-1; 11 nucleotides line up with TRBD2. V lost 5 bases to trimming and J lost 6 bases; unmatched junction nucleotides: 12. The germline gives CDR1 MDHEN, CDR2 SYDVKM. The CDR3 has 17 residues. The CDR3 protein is CASSLPPRGTSGNEQFF. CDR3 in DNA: TGTGCCAGCAGTCTCCCGCCGAGGGGGACTAGCGGCAATGAGCAGTTCTTC.

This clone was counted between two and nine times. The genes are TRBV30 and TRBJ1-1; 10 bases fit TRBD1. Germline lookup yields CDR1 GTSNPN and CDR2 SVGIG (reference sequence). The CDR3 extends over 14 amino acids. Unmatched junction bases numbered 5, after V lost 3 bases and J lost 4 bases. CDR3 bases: TGTGCCTGGAGACCGACAGGGGGCCGCACTGAAGCTTTCTTT. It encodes CAWRPTGGRTEAFF.

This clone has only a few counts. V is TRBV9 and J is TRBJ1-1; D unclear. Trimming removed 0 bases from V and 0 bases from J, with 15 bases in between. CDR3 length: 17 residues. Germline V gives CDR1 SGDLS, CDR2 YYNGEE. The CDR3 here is CASSVGARLTMNTEAFF. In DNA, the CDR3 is TGTGCCAGCAGCGTAGGTGCCAGGCTGACCATGAACACTGAAGCTTTCTTT.

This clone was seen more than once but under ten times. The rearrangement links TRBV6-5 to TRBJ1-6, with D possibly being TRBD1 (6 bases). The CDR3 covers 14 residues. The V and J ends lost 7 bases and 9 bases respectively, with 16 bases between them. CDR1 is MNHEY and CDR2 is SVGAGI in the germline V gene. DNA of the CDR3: TGTGCCAGCACCCGGGACAACGCAGCTTCACCCCTCCACTTT. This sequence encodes CASTRDNAASPLHF.

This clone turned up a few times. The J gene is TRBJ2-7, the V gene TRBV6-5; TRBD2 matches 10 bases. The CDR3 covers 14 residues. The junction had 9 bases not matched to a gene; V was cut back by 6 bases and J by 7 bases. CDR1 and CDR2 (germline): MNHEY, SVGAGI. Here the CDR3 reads CASSLTSGNREQYF. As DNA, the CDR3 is TGTGCCAGCAGCCTCACTAGCGGGAACCGGGAGCAGTACTTC.

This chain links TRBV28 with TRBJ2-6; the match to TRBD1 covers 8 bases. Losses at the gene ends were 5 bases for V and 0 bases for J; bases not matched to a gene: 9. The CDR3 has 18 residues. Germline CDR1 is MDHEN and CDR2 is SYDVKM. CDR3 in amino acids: CASSPPGTGASGANVLTF. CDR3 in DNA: TGTGCCAGCAGTCCCCCCGGGACAGGAGCCTCTGGGGCCAACGTCCTGACTTTC.

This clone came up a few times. As DNA, the CDR3 is TGTGCCATCAGTGACGGGATCGGGAGTAGGGAGACCCAGTACTTC. This encodes CAISDGIGSRETQYF. V and J are TRBV10-3 and TRBJ2-5; D is perhaps TRBD2 (6 bases). Germline CDR1 is ENHRY and CDR2 is SYGVKD. This CDR3 has 15 residues. V was pared by 3 bases and J by 5 bases, with 16 bases between.

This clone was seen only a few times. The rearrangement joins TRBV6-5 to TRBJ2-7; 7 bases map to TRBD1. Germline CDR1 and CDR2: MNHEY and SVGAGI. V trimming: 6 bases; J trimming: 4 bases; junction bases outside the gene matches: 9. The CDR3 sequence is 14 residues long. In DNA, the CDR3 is TGTGCCAGCAGCCGTACTTTGGGACAGTACGAGCAGTACTTC. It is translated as CASSRTLGQYEQYF.

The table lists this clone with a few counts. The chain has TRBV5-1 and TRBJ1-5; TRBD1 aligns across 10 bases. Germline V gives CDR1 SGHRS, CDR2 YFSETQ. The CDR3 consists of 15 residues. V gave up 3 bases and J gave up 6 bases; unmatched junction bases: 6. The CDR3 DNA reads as TGCGCCAGCAGCTACGGGACAGGGGAAAGTCAGCCCCAGCATTTT. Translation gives CASSYGTGESQPQHF.

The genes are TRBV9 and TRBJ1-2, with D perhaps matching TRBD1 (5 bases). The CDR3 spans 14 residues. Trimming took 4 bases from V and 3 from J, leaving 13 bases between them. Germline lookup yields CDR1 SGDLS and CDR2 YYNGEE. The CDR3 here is CASSKAWGDYGYTF. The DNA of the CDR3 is TGTGCCAGCAGCAAAGCCTGGGGGGACTATGGCTACACCTTC.

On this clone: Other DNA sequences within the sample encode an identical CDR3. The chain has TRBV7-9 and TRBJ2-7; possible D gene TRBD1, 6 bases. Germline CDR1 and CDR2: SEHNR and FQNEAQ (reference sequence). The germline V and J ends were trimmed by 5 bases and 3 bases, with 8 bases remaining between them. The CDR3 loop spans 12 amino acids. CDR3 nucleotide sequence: TGTGCCAGCAGCCGGACAGTCTACGAGCAGTACTTC. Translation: CASSRTVYEQYF.

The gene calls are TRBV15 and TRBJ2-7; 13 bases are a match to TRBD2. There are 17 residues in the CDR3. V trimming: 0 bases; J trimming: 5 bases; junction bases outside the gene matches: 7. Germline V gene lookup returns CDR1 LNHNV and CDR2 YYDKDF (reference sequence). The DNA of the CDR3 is TGTGCCACCAGCAGAGATCCGACTAGCGGGGGGTCCAACGAGCAGTACTTC. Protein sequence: CATSRDPTSGGSNEQYF.

The CDR3 DNA sequence: TGTGCCAGCAGCGTAAGTTTACTTAGCACCGGGGAGCTGTTTTTT. It translates to CASSVSLLSTGELFF. The genes are TRBV9 and TRBJ2-2; D is uncertain. CDR3 length equals 15 residues. CDR1 and CDR2 from the germline V gene are SGDLS and YYNGEE. V was clipped by 1 base and J by 4 bases, with 11 bases between them.

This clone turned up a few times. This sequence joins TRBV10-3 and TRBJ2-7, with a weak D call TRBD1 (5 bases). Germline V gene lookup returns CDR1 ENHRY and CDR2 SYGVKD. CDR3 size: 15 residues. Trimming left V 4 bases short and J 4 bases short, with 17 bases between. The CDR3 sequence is CAISAPTQGLYEQYF. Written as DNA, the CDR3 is TGTGCCATCAGTGCCCCGACCCAGGGATTATACGAGCAGTACTTC.